Following are 5 T cell receptor beta chains from one sample sequenced in a study of T-cell memory formation after mild COVID-19. TCRdb redid the calling of the 5' RACE reads with MiXCR, one entry per CDR3 protein. The sample lists 450,000 to 700,000 distinct CDR3 sequences; over 15% were seen once. The source material was PBMCs or a T cell subset sorted from them (not recorded which). Receptors were obtained from an adult woman who had mild COVID-19 (a few samples of this study predate the infection). Cell type and time point are not known.

This clonotype showed up just a few times. The rearrangement joins TRBV7-8 to TRBJ2-1; 7 bases fit TRBD1. The CDR3 sequence is 15 residues long. The trim removed 6 bases at V and 8 bases at J, leaving 13 bases unmatched. Per germline, CDR1 SGHVS and CDR2 FQNEAQ. The DNA for the CDR3 is TGTGCCAGCAGTTCAACTACAGGGGTCGGTCATGAGCAGTTCTTC. This sequence encodes CASSSTTGVGHEQFF. The full variable domain, its missing parts supplied by reference TRBV7-8 and TRBJ2-1, is GAGVSQSPRYKVAKRGQDVALRCDPISGHVSLFWYQQALGQGPEFLTYFQNEAQLDKSGLPSDRFFAERPEGSVSTLKIQRTQQEDSAVYLCASSSTTGVGHEQFFGPGTRLTVL.

This clonotype was seen a few times. This chain uses TRBV18 with TRBJ1-5, with D possibly being TRBD1 (5 bases). Germline CDR1 reads KGHSH; CDR2 reads LQKENI. The CDR3 length is 15 residues. Trimming removed 3 bases from V and 3 bases from J, with 12 bases in between. The CDR3 DNA reads TGTGCCAGCTCACCTGAAGGGGCGGACAATCAGCCCCAGCATTTT. This codes for CASSPEGADNQPQHF.

The V and J genes are TRBV5-1 and TRBJ2-2, with D possibly matching TRBD1 (5 bases). The V and J ends lost 8 bases and 3 bases respectively, with 14 bases between them. Looked up from germline, CDR1 is SGHRS and CDR2 is YFSETQ. The CDR3 is made up of 14 amino acids. For the CDR3, the DNA is TGCGCCAGTCAGGGTGACTTCTACACCGGGGAGCTGTTTTTT. Translating gives CASQGDFYTGELFF.

The chain uses TRBV20-1 and TRBJ1-2; a possible D gene is TRBD1 (6 bases). The CDR3 consists of 16 residues. V dropped 1 base and J dropped 2 bases, with 17 bases sitting between them. CDR1 is DFQATT and CDR2 is SNEGSKA in the germline V gene (reference sequence). This chain's CDR3 is CSARASRWQGNYGYTF. CDR3 coding DNA: TGCAGTGCTAGAGCGTCCAGGTGGCAGGGGAACTATGGCTACACCTTC.

This clonotype was seen only a few times. The chain links TRBV28 to TRBJ1-2, with 7 bases lining up with TRBD1. Germline lookup yields CDR1 MDHEN and CDR2 SYDVKM. V dropped 7 bases and J dropped 6; count of bases not matched to a gene: 8. The CDR3 has 13 amino acids. The CDR3 protein is CASTPGGFDGYTF. The CDR3 DNA is TGTGCCAGCACCCCAGGGGGTTTCGATGGCTACACCTTC.